A single T cell receptor beta chain is shown here with its context. This table comes from immunoSEQ multiplex PCR, and its TCRdb copy is limited to in-frame clones, with some not included. Among fewer than 80,000 clones listed, roughly 92% were seen once. This specimen belongs to a study of resident and recirculating memory T cells in vitiligo. The junction had 6 bases not matched to a gene; V was cut back by 2 bases and J by 9 bases. The CDR3 totals 14 residues. CDR1 is MDHEN and CDR2 is SYDVKM in the germline V gene. The receptor comes from a male donor with vitiligo. The genes are TRBV28 and TRBJ1-3; 8 bases are a match to TRBD1. The sequenced sample was blood. CDR3 amino acids: CASSLGGTGTTIYF. CDR3 in DNA: TGTGCCAGCAGTTTAGGAGGGACAGGCACCACCATATATTTT.